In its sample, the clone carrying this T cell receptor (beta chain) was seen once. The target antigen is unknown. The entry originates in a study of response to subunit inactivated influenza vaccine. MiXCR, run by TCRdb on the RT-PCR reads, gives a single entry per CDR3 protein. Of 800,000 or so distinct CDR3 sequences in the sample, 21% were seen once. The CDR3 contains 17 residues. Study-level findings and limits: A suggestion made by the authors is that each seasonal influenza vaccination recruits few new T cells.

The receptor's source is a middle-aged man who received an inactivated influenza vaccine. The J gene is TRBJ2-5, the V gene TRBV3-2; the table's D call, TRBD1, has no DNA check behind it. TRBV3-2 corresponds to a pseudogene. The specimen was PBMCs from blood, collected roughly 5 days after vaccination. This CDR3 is CASAYNVPWAKKETQYF. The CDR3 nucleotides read TGTGCCTCCGCCTATAATGTCCCGTGGGCGAAAAAAGAGACCCAGTACTTC.